The 25 T cell receptor beta chains below come from one sample, sequenced in a study of T cell responses to AZD1222 COVID-19 vaccine (dated by TCRdb to 2020 to 2023). What the time point label conveys for this sample: about 28 days (+/-7) after the second vaccine dose. Libraries were constructed by the immunoSEQ multiplex PCR assay. The clones in this table, taken by TCRdb from immuneACCESS, are in-frame only. Not every clone is retained; where verified, under half of the shortfall comes from an unresolved V gene, and the cause of the rest is unknown. This sample is represented by more than 90,000 clones; approximately 90% of them were singletons. Around 7.1% of the sample is taken by the ten largest. The specimen comprised peripheral blood, sampled 28 days after the second AZD1222 dose. The origin of the receptors is an adult who received the AZD1222 COVID-19 vaccine.

The J gene is TRBJ2-7, the V gene TRBV10-2; possibly TRBD2 for D (7 bases). V was clipped by 5 bases and J by 5 bases, with 16 bases between them. From germline, CDR1 is WSHSY and CDR2 SAAADI. This CDR3 contains 14 residues. CDR3 residues: CASSRRTGRDEQYF. CDR3 DNA: TGCGCCAGCAGTCGCCGAACAGGGAGGGACGAGCAGTACTTC.

The chain uses TRBV4-1 and TRBJ1-6; maybe TRBD1 (6 bases). V was pared by 5 bases and J by 9 bases, with 17 bases between. Per the germline V gene, CDR1 is MGHRA and CDR2 is YSYEKL. The length of the CDR3 is 15 residues. The CDR3 here is CASSSWTERVSPLHF. The CDR3 DNA is TGCGCCAGCAGCTCCTGGACAGAACGTGTTTCACCCCTCCACTTT.

The chain employs TRBV28 and TRBJ2-7; TRBD2 agrees at 9 bases. After removal of 3 bases from V and 3 bases from J, the junction contained 9 bases not matched to a gene. The CDR3 length is 16 residues. The germline V gene encodes CDR1 MDHEN and CDR2 SYDVKM. Written as DNA, the CDR3 is TGTGCCAGCAGTTTTTTAACAGCGGGAGGTGTCTACGAGCAGTACTTC. It codes for CASSFLTAGGVYEQYF.

V and J are TRBV6-5 and TRBJ2-5; TRBD2 might be the D (6 bases). CDR3 length equals 15 residues. V lost 7 bases, J lost 3 bases, and 18 bases lay in between. Germline V gene data show CDR1 as MNHEY and CDR2 as SVGAGI. This CDR3 reads CASMIVGSGKETQYF. The DNA of the CDR3 is TGTGCCAGCATGATTGTCGGGAGTGGGAAAGAGACCCAGTACTTC.

This chain uses TRBV12-3 or TRBV12-4 with TRBJ1-2; D uncertain. This CDR3 contains 12 residues. V lost 5 bases to trimming and J lost 3 bases, with 7 bases between them. CDR3 DNA sequence: TGTGCCAGCAGTCCCGGGGACTATGGCTACACCTTC. As protein: CASSPGDYGYTF.

The chain combines TRBV20-1 with TRBJ1-1, with unresolved D. The V and J ends lost 5 bases and 0 bases respectively, with 4 bases between them. The CDR3 is 11 amino acids. CDR1 and CDR2 from the germline V gene are DFQATT and SNEGSKA (reference sequence). CDR3 sequence: CSAPLNTEAFF. CDR3 bases: TGCAGTGCTCCCCTGAACACTGAAGCTTTCTTT.

The count of this clone is one. The chain employs TRBV19 and TRBJ2-1; the match to TRBD1 covers 7 bases. V was clipped by 6 bases and J by 7 bases; unmatched bases: 9. There are 14 residues in the CDR3. Germline CDR1 and CDR2: LNHDA and SQIVND (reference sequence). CDR3: CASSSRQGGNEQFF. The CDR3 DNA reads as TGTGCCAGTAGCAGCAGACAGGGTGGAAATGAGCAGTTCTTC.

The V gene is TRBV27, the J gene TRBJ2-2, with TRBD1 matching over 11 bases. Germline CDR1 is MNHEY and CDR2 is SMNVEV (reference sequence). The CDR3 spans 16 residues. V lost 5 bases and J lost 4; bases outside the gene matches: 6. In DNA form, the CDR3 reads TGTGCCAGCAGTCTGGGGACAGGGGGAGGCACCGGGGAGCTGTTTTTT. This translates into CASSLGTGGGTGELFF.

This chain joins TRBV19 and TRBJ1-1, with TRBD1 as a possible D gene (5 bases). CDR3 length: 15 amino acids. Germline V lookup: CDR1 LNHDA, CDR2 SQIVND (reference sequence). Trimming removed 6 bases from V and 0 bases from J, with 14 bases in between. The CDR3: CASRFRGPMNTEAFF. The CDR3 DNA sequence: TGTGCCAGTAGGTTCCGGGGCCCGATGAACACTGAAGCTTTCTTT.

The genes are TRBV9 and TRBJ1-3; possible D gene TRBD1, 5 bases. This CDR3 is built from 17 residues. Germline V gene data show CDR1 as SGDLS and CDR2 as YYNGEE. The V gene lost 4 bases and the J gene lost 0 bases, with 17 bases spanning the gap. CDR3 coding DNA: TGTGCCAGCAGCTTGTCCGGGACTTTGAGCTCTGGAAACACCATATATTTT. Protein: CASSLSGTLSSGNTIYF.

The CDR3 nucleotides are TGTGCCAGCAGCTTAGTTCTAGCGGGCAATGAGCAGTTCTTC. This codes for CASSLVLAGNEQFF. V usage is TRBV11-3 and J usage is TRBJ2-1; 8 bases agree with TRBD2. Germline trimming cut 1 base from V and 6 bases from J; bases unmatched to any gene: 2. CDR1 and CDR2 (germline): SGHNT, YENEEA. The CDR3 sequence is 14 residues long.

V and J are TRBV5-4 and TRBJ2-7; 11 nucleotides agree with TRBD1. This CDR3 spans 13 amino acids. The V gene end was trimmed by 2 bases and the J gene end by 7 bases; junction bases not matched to a gene: 2. The germline gives CDR1 SGHNT, CDR2 YYREEE (reference sequence). CDR3 coding DNA: TGTGCCAGCAGCTTCGGGACAGGGGGAGAGCAGTACTTC. Protein: CASSFGTGGEQYF.

This rearrangement joins TRBV5-6 to TRBJ2-3, with a tentative D call TRBD1 (5 bases). This CDR3 has 14 amino acids. CDR1 SGHDT and CDR2 YYEEEE come from the germline V gene. Trimming took 0 bases from V and 2 from J, leaving 7 bases between them. The CDR3 reads CASSLVDNTDTQYF. For the CDR3, the DNA is TGTGCCAGCAGCTTGGTGGACAACACAGATACGCAGTATTTT.

This clone was seen a few times. The CDR3 is CAWSVPLNYGYTF. The CDR3, as DNA: TGTGCCTGGAGTGTACCTCTAAACTATGGCTACACCTTC. The rearrangement uses TRBV30 and TRBJ1-2; unclear D gene. The V gene lost 0 bases and the J gene lost 2 bases, with 7 bases spanning the gap. Germline V gene sequence: CDR1 GTSNPN, CDR2 SVGIG (reference sequence). The CDR3 length is 13 residues.

This clone was found a few times. The chain uses TRBV5-7 and TRBJ1-5; D is unresolved. TRBV5-7 is filed as an ORF, its function uncertain. The CDR3 is made up of 16 amino acids. Between the trimmed V and J ends, which lost 3 bases and 3 bases, there was a span of 16 bases. The CDR3 protein is CASSSWARRPNQPQHF. CDR3 DNA: TGTGCCAGCAGCTCGTGGGCCCGTAGACCCAATCAGCCCCAGCATTTT.

This chain uses TRBV10-3 with TRBJ2-3; 8 bases align to TRBD2. Germline CDR1 ENHRY, CDR2 SYGVKD. V dropped 9 bases and J dropped 1; count of bases not matched to a gene: 12. CDR3 length: 16 residues. The CDR3 DNA is TGTGCCATAAAAGAAGGTCTAGCGGGCCGCACAGATACGCAGTATTTT. Translating gives CAIKEGLAGRTDTQYF.

This rearrangement joins TRBV6-2 or TRBV6-3 to TRBJ1-5, with D perhaps TRBD1 (5 bases). This CDR3 is built from 14 residues. CDR1 and CDR2 from the germline V gene are MNHEY and SVGEGT. Trimming shortened V by 0 bases and J by 6 bases, and 9 bases separated the two germline ends. CDR3 region: CASSYSFGGQPQHF. The CDR3 nucleotides are TGTGCCAGCAGTTACTCCTTCGGGGGTCAGCCCCAGCATTTT.

J is TRBJ1-6 and V is TRBV19; D remains unclear. Deletions cut 3 bases from V and 7 bases from J, with 4 bases between. The CDR3 has 12 amino acids. Germline values: CDR1 LNHDA, CDR2 SQIVND (reference sequence). The CDR3 region is CASSIRNSPLHF. CDR3 nucleotide sequence: TGTGCCAGTAGTATTCGGAATTCACCCCTCCACTTT.

V gene TRBV2 combines with J gene TRBJ1-1; D remains ambiguous. This CDR3 spans 13 amino acids. V lost 3 bases and J lost 4, with 9 bases in between. CDR1 and CDR2 (germline): SNHLY, FYNNEI. The CDR3 loop is CASSDIWSTEAFF. The CDR3 DNA reads TGTGCCAGCAGTGATATCTGGAGCACTGAAGCTTTCTTT.

The J gene is TRBJ2-7, the V gene TRBV28; D not certain. Between the trimmed V and J ends, which lost 6 bases and 2 bases, there was a span of 11 bases. Germline V gene lookup returns CDR1 MDHEN and CDR2 SYDVKM. The CDR3 totals 13 residues. CDR3 residues: CASSGWQTYEQYF. As DNA, the CDR3 is TGTGCCAGCAGCGGCTGGCAGACCTACGAGCAGTACTTC. Full variable domain (rest looked up from reference TRBV28 and TRBJ2-7): DVKVTQSSRYLVKRTGEKVFLECVQDMDHENMFWYRQDPGLGLRLIYFSYDVKMKEKGDIPEGYSVSREKKERFSLILESASTNQTSMYLCASSGWQTYEQYFGPGTRLTVT.

This chain connects TRBV13 to TRBJ2-5, with 10 positions matching TRBD2. Germline CDR1 reads PRHDT; CDR2 reads FYEKMQ (reference sequence). V lost 5 bases to trimming and J lost 2 bases; unmatched junction nucleotides: 11. The CDR3 sequence is 17 residues long. CDR3 nucleotides: TGTGCCAGCAGCCGCGGGCCTCTAGCGGGGGTTCAAGAGACCCAGTACTTC. Protein: CASSRGPLAGVQETQYF. The complete variable domain, with remaining parts taken from reference TRBV13 and TRBJ2-5, reads AAGVIQSPRHLIKEKRETATLKCYPIPRHDTVYWYQQGPGQDPQFLISFYEKMQSDKGSIPDRFSAQQFSDYHSELNMSSLELGDSALYFCASSRGPLAGVQETQYFGPGTRLLVL.

The V gene is TRBV2, the J gene TRBJ1-4; 10 positions agree with TRBD1. The CDR3 totals 15 residues. Germline CDR1 SNHLY, CDR2 FYNNEI. The V and J ends lost 8 bases and 3 bases, in that order; junction bases with no gene match: 6. CDR3 nucleotide sequence: TGTGCCAGCGTAAGGGGGACAGGGGCTAATGAAAAACTGTTTTTT. Encoded protein: CASVRGTGANEKLFF.

This clone was recorded only once. The rearrangement joins TRBV5-1 to TRBJ2-5, with D unresolved. This CDR3 is built from 16 residues. Germline V CDR1 and CDR2: SGHRS, YFSETQ. The germline V and J ends were trimmed by 0 bases and 1 base, with 13 bases remaining between them. CDR3 nucleotides: TGCGCCAGCAGCTTGGATCGGCTAGGAGCCCAAGAGACCCAGTACTTC. It encodes CASSLDRLGAQETQYF.

The chain combines TRBV6-2 or TRBV6-3 with TRBJ1-5; D uncertain. The CDR3 is made up of 15 amino acids. Trimming left V 2 bases short and J 9 bases short, with 17 bases between. CDR1 MNHEY and CDR2 SVGEGT come from the germline V gene. The CDR3 DNA follows: TGTGCCAGCAGTTACGCGCAGTCCTTGGGTCCGCCCCAGCATTTT. Translated: CASSYAQSLGPPQHF.

Of note for this clone: Other DNA sequences in this specimen translate into the identical CDR3. The J gene is TRBJ2-3, the V gene TRBV12-3 or TRBV12-4; D possibly corresponds to TRBD2 (6 bases). Trimming took 3 bases from V and 3 from J, leaving 7 bases between them. This CDR3 has 13 amino acids. The CDR3 reads CASSLAGTDTQYF. The CDR3 DNA sequence: TGTGCCAGCAGTTTGGCGGGGACAGATACGCAGTATTTT.